One T cell receptor (beta chain) is described in this entry. The sample comes from a study of blood T cells in healthy people across ages. A J-beta primer mix and a sample-barcoded 5' primer were used in a second PCR of roughly 7 to 12 cycles. One entry per CDR3 protein, called by TCRdb with MiXCR from the 5' RACE reads. In the table there are about 1.8 million distinct CDR3 sequences, about 49% of which are singletons. This CDR3 is 17 amino acids long. Germline trimming cut 3 bases from V and 8 bases from J; bases unmatched to any gene: 18. Germline CDR1 and CDR2: MNHEY and SMNVEV (reference sequence). PBMCs were isolated at a quantity of at least 6 million per sample.

V is TRBV27 and J is TRBJ1-2, with 7 bases that match TRBD1. The material sequenced was blood. The origin of this receptor is a woman in her thirties or forties in good health. The CDR3 sequence is CASSFLDAQGDYRGYTF. The CDR3 coding sequence is TGTGCCAGCAGTTTCTTGGACGCCCAGGGGGACTATCGCGGCTACACCTTC.